The 9 T cell receptor beta chains reported below all come from one sample, sequenced in a study of CD8 T cells in ankylosing spondylitis. Study results and limitations: What appeared characteristic of ankylosing spondylitis blood was a TCR beta motif of fewer than ten highly homologous variants.

For these TCRs, the target antigens are not known. TCRdb used MiXCR to reprocess the 5' RACE reads, holding one entry per CDR3 protein. The data show 390,000 or so distinct CDR3 sequences, with around 22% seen just once and 15% to 20% held by the top ten. The sample consisted of blood, either unsorted or a sorted T cell fraction (not recorded which). The source is a male donor with ankylosing spondylitis.

V and J are TRBV28 and TRBJ2-1, with a possible D match to TRBD2 (5 bases). This CDR3 spans 12 amino acids. V was cut by 6 bases and J by 4 bases, with 7 bases left in between. Germline V lookup: CDR1 MDHEN, CDR2 SYDVKM. The DNA for the CDR3 is TGTGCCAGCAGGACTACTTACAATGAGCAGTTCTTC. Encoded protein: CASRTTYNEQFF.

This clonotype appeared a few times. The rearrangement joins TRBV29-1 to TRBJ2-1; weak D call: TRBD1 (6 bases). Trimming left V 3 bases short and J 5 bases short, with 14 bases between. The length of the CDR3 is 14 residues. Germline-derived CDR1 and CDR2 are SQVTM and ANQGSEA. The CDR3, as DNA: TGCAGCGTTGAGAATCGGGACAACCACAATGAGCAGTTCTTC. It yields the protein CSVENRDNHNEQFF.

This clonotype was recorded many times. V usage is TRBV29-1 and J usage is TRBJ2-7; 10 bases fit TRBD1. Trimming took 2 bases from V and 3 from J; bases not matched to a gene: 7. CDR1 SQVTM and CDR2 ANQGSEA come from the germline V gene. The CDR3 is made up of 15 amino acids. As DNA, the CDR3 is TGCAGCGTTGAAAGGCCCGGGACAGGGGTCTACGAGCAGTACTTC. Translation: CSVERPGTGVYEQYF.

The rearrangement joins TRBV5-1 to TRBJ2-7, with D tentatively TRBD2 (5 bases). Germline CDR1 SGHRS, CDR2 YFSETQ. The CDR3 totals 16 residues. Trimming took 4 bases from V and 4 from J, leaving 21 bases between them. The CDR3 protein is CASSLSGPVGGYEQYF. As DNA, the CDR3 is TGCGCCAGCAGCCTCAGCGGCCCGGTGGGTGGTTACGAGCAGTACTTC.

The rearrangement joins TRBV5-6 to TRBJ2-3; D is perhaps TRBD1 (7 bases). CDR3 size: 17 residues. V was pared by 0 bases and J by 2 bases, with 16 bases between. Germline CDR1 reads SGHDT; CDR2 reads YYEEEE. CDR3 nucleotides: TGTGCCAGCAGCTTGGCCGGACAGGCGGGATCCACAGATACGCAGTATTTT. This codes for CASSLAGQAGSTDTQYF.

This clonotype was counted a few times. This chain uses TRBV28 with TRBJ2-3; D is ambiguous. In germline, CDR1 is MDHEN, CDR2 SYDVKM. CDR3 length equals 12 residues. V lost 9 bases to trimming and J lost 0 bases, with 7 bases between them. The CDR3 reads CASTASTDTQYF. CDR3 bases: TGTGCCAGTACCGCCAGCACAGATACGCAGTATTTT.

This CDR3 reads CATREDQETQYF. DNA of the CDR3: TGCGCCACCCGGGAAGATCAAGAGACCCAGTACTTC. V is TRBV5-1 and J is TRBJ2-5, with a weak D call TRBD2 (5 bases). Trimming pared 9 bases from V and 2 bases from J, leaving 11 bases between. The CDR3 extends over 12 amino acids. Per germline, CDR1 SGHRS and CDR2 YFSETQ.

V and J are TRBV20-1 and TRBJ2-1; 16 bases are shared with TRBD2. The V gene's germline CDR1 is DFQATT and CDR2 SNEGSKA (reference sequence). V shed 5 bases, J shed 4 bases, and the junction held 14 bases outside the gene matches. The CDR3 length is 19 residues. In nucleotides, the CDR3 is TGCAGTGCTTTCCGTCCCGGGACTAGCGGGAGGGGGGCGTACAATGAGCAGTTCTTC. As protein: CSAFRPGTSGRGAYNEQFF.

This clonotype has more than one count but fewer than ten. The chain carries TRBV5-1 and TRBJ2-3; 8 bases are a match to TRBD2. CDR3 length equals 16 residues. Germline CDR1 is SGHRS and CDR2 is YFSETQ. Unmatched junction bases numbered 8, after V lost 0 bases and J lost 5 bases. For the CDR3, the DNA is TGCGCCAGCAGCTTGGAGCGGGAGAGGCTGGGAGATACGCAGTATTTT. Protein product: CASSLERERLGDTQYF.